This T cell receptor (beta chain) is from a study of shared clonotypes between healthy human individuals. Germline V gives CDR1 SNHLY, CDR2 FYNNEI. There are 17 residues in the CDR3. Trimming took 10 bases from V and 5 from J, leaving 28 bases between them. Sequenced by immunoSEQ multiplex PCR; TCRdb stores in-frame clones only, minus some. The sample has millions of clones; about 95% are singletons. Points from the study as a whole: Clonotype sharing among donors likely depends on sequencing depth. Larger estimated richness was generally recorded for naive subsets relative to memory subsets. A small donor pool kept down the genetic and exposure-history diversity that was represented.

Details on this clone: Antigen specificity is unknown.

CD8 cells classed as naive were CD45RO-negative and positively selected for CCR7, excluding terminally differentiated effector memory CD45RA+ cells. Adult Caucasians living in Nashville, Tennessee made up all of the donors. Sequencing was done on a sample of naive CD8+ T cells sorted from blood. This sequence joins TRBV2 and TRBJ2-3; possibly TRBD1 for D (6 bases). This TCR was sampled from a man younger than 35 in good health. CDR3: CANAGAADSLLLDTQYF. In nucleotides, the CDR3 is TGTGCCAACGCAGGGGCGGCGGACTCCTTATTGCTAGATACGCAGTATTTT.